The present TCR beta chain was sequenced within a study of high-grade serous ovarian cancer treatment subgroups (dated by TCRdb to about 2021). With regard to the full study: Sequencing yielded a mean of approximately 15,000 reads and some 7,000 unique TCR beta rearrangements per sample. Each patient contributed one primary tumor and two metastatic tumor samples, giving approximately 91 samples in total. Under a laparoscopic triage algorithm, patients with high-grade serous ovarian cancer were grouped by complete gross resection or by neoadjuvant chemotherapy response, and the study profiled the TCR beta repertoires of these patients. A cohort of roughly 30 patients was included: some ten with no residual disease after primary surgery (R0), some ten who were excellent NACT responders, and some ten who were poor NACT responders.

High-throughput TCR profiling via ImmunoSEQ was performed on the 90 or so tumor samples. As for the authors' bioinformatics: Repertoire diversity metrics included richness (unique productive sequences), clonality, evenness and relatedness; Bhattacharyya coefficient assessed similarity between samples. In a sensitivity analysis, TCRs with fewer than two reads were excluded, and consistent conclusions were obtained. Held by TCRdb, this immuneACCESS table contains in-frame sequences only and omits some clones. Under half of the omission traces to an unresolved V gene where checked; the cause of the rest is unknown. That table gives V, J and clone size, and the DNA gave D and trimming. Within this sample are roughly 20,000 clones, with roughly 80% of them counted one time only. Together, the top ten hold approximately 6.4% of the sample. This clone was seen a handful of times. Its antigen remains unidentified. Base qualities are not provided; no much larger clone lies one nucleotide away.

General study outcomes and caveats: Repertoire similarity ranging from roughly 0.095 to 0.8 was observed between tumors from the same patient, whereas almost no similarity was observed between different patients. TCR repertoire analyses focused on CDR3; CDR1 and CDR2 were not analyzed. TCR clonal relatedness was found to be positively correlated with neoantigen level and, by trend, with copy number variation and mutation load derived from whole-genome sequencing. Bulk tumor TCR sequencing lacked spatial information, limiting insight into HGSC tumor complexity and diversity.

Collection of tumor samples took place before definitive surgery or chemotherapy. Genomic DNA was extracted by the MD Anderson Biospecimen Extraction Resource, and TCR sequencing was done by the MD Anderson Cancer Genomics Laboratory. The CDR3, from cysteine to phenylalanine, totals 16 residues. The entry retains the CDR3 DNA only, 48 bases that are in frame from base 1. The germline V gene supplies CDR1 SGHRS and CDR2 YFSETQ. The germline ends are 13 bases apart after V is trimmed by 0 bases and J by 0 bases. The sequence was obtained from a human donor with high-grade serous ovarian cancer. Sequencing used tumor tissue. The sequence is built from TRBV5-1 and TRBJ2-7, and perhaps TRBD2 as D gene, on 6 matching bases. In nucleotide form, the sequence is TGCGCCAGCAGCTTGGCCCCGGGGGTAAGCTCCTACGAGCAGTACTTC. Its protein product is CASSLAPGVSSYEQYF. Supplemented by the reference TRBV5-1 and TRBJ2-7 proteins around the CDR3, the complete variable domain is KAGVTQTPRYLIKTRGQQVTLSCSPISGHRSVSWYQQTPGQGLQFLFEYFSETQRNKGNFPGRFSGRQFSNSRSEMNVSTLELGDSALYLCASSLAPGVSSYEQYFGPGTRLTVT.